Listed here are 26 T cell receptor beta chains from one sample, sequenced in a study of CD8+CD57+ T cells in acquired aplastic anemia. Investigators profiled TCR beta VDJ and CDR3 from genomic DNA template. TCRdb re-called the reads through MiXCR, storing one row per CDR3 protein. The sample includes hundreds of thousands of distinct CDR3 sequences, around 43% of them seen just once. The patients chosen for sequencing had shown expansion of CD8+CD57+ cells (detected by flow cytometry). Input material: sorted CD4+, CD8+, or CD8+CD57+ T cells (not recorded which) from PBMCs. Receptor source: a human donor with aplastic anemia.

In this sample, this clonotype turned up many times. V usage is TRBV28 and J usage is TRBJ2-3; 7 bases fit TRBD2. The CDR3 extends over 15 amino acids. CDR1 and CDR2 from the germline V gene are MDHEN and SYDVKM. J gave up 2 bases and V 7 bases, and 9 bases lay outside the gene matches. The CDR3: CASIGSREATDTQYF. The CDR3 bases are TGTGCCAGCATCGGATCACGGGAGGCCACAGATACGCAGTATTTT. Using reference TRBV28 and TRBJ2-3 for the parts outside the CDR3, the full variable domain is DVKVTQSSRYLVKRTGEKVFLECVQDMDHENMFWYRQDPGLGLRLIYFSYDVKMKEKGDIPEGYSVSREKKERFSLILESASTNQTSMYLCASIGSREATDTQYFGPGTRLTVL.

In its sample, this clonotype was seen once. This chain links TRBV11-2 with TRBJ2-5; the match to TRBD1 covers 8 bases. Unmatched junction bases numbered 6, after V lost 5 bases and J lost 4 bases. Per the germline V gene, CDR1 is SGHAT and CDR2 is FQNNGV. The CDR3 runs to 14 residues. The chain's CDR3 is CASSQDRGIETQYF. In DNA, the CDR3 is TGTGCCAGCAGCCAAGACAGGGGAATAGAGACCCAGTACTTC.

The table lists this clonotype with many counts. The chain uses TRBV5-5 and TRBJ2-6; 8 bases agree with TRBD2. Looked up from germline, CDR1 is SGHKS and CDR2 is YYEKEE (reference sequence). The junction had 6 bases not matched to a gene; V was cut back by 3 bases and J by 1 base. This CDR3 is 17 amino acids long. The chain's CDR3 is CASSWAGGISGANVLTF. The CDR3 DNA follows: TGTGCCAGCAGCTGGGCGGGAGGTATATCTGGGGCCAACGTCCTGACTTTC.

The sample holds a few counts of this clonotype. This rearrangement joins TRBV27 to TRBJ2-7, with no clear D. Per the germline V gene, CDR1 is MNHEY and CDR2 is SMNVEV (reference sequence). This CDR3 is 13 amino acids long. The ends were cut back, 4 bases at V and 0 bases at J, with 7 bases in the middle. In DNA, the CDR3 is TGTGCCAGCAGTTCATTCGACTCCTACGAGCAGTACTTC. Its translation is CASSSFDSYEQYF.

J is TRBJ2-2 and V is TRBV7-9; no clear D. CDR1 is SEHNR, CDR2 FQNEAQ, per germline (reference sequence). This CDR3 has 13 amino acids. The V gene lost 4 bases and the J gene lost 9 bases, with 12 bases spanning the gap. The CDR3 DNA reads as TGTGCCAGCAGCTCTAGAGGACCACGGGAGCTGTTTTTT. Translating it yields CASSSRGPRELFF.

As to this clonotype: One end of the junction varies from germline; a read error may be responsible. The V and J genes are TRBV11-2 and TRBJ2-7; tentative D call: TRBD2 (5 bases). This CDR3 contains 11 residues. Per germline, CDR1 SGHAT and CDR2 FQNNGV. The CDR3 loop reads CASSFDYGQYF. The CDR3 nucleotides are TGTGCCAGCAGCTTTGACTACGGGCAGTACTTC.

The chain combines TRBV7-3 with TRBJ1-4; 7 bases are shared with TRBD1. With V trimmed by 4 bases and J by 0 bases, 2 bases remained unmatched. Per germline, CDR1 SGHTA and CDR2 FQGTGA. The CDR3 has 15 amino acids. This CDR3 reads CASSSGGTTNEKLFF. As DNA, the CDR3 is TGTGCCAGCAGCTCAGGGGGGACAACTAATGAAAAACTGTTTTTT.

Comment on this clonotype: The final CDR3 position lacks the conserved phenylalanine or tryptophan, pointing to a likely read error. The CDR3 loop reads CASSEYTGDRLRSGNTIYL. CDR3 nucleotides: TGTGCCAGCAGTGAATATACTGGGGACAGACTTCGCTCTGGGAACACCATATATCTT. This rearrangement joins TRBV25-1 to TRBJ1-3, with 7 bases lining up with TRBD1. Germline lookup yields CDR1 MGHDK and CDR2 SYGVNS. The CDR3 loop spans 19 amino acids.

Many counts were recorded for this clonotype. The V gene is TRBV7-6, the J gene TRBJ2-3; TRBD2 matches at 7 bases. The CDR3 is 14 residues long. J was trimmed by 3 bases and V by 5 bases; bases with no gene match: 5. Germline CDR1 SGHVS, CDR2 FNYEAQ. CDR3 protein: CASSTTSFTDTQYF. Written as DNA, the CDR3 is TGTGCCAGCAGCACGACTAGCTTTACAGATACGCAGTATTTT.

The chain is built from TRBV7-6 and TRBJ1-6; D gene uncertain. The germline gives CDR1 SGHVS, CDR2 FNYEAQ. V was cut by 6 bases and J by 10 bases, with 13 bases left in between. The CDR3 contains 13 residues. CDR3 nucleotide sequence: TGTGCCAGCAGGCGGGAGGCTAAATCACCCCTCCACTTT. It is translated as CASRREAKSPLHF.

This clonotype was counted once. This may come from a read error, since a much larger clone is one base off. The chain recombines TRBV5-6 with TRBJ1-3; D may be TRBD1 (5 bases). Germline lookup yields CDR1 SGHDT and CDR2 YYEEEE. Trimming pared 4 bases from V and 0 bases from J, leaving 14 bases between. The CDR3 consists of 16 residues. Here the CDR3 DNA reads TGTGCCAGCAGCGGGACGACAGCCATCTCTGGAAACACCATATATTTT. It translates to CASSGTTAISGNTIYF.

This clonotype has a count of ten or more. The chain is built from TRBV12-3 or TRBV12-4 and TRBJ2-1, with 7 bases fitting TRBD1. The CDR3 is 13 residues long. The junction had 5 bases not matched to a gene; V was cut back by 6 bases and J by 6 bases. CDR3: CASRGAGGNEQFF. The CDR3, as DNA: TGTGCCAGCAGGGGGGCAGGGGGCAATGAGCAGTTCTTC.

The rearrangement links TRBV28 to TRBJ1-2, with a tentative D call TRBD1 (5 bases). V was trimmed by 2 bases and J by 3 bases, leaving 10 bases between them. Germline values: CDR1 MDHEN, CDR2 SYDVKM. The CDR3 runs 14 residues. The CDR3 nucleotides are TGTGCCAGCAGTTTACCCGACAGTTACTATGGCTACACCTTC. The encoded protein is CASSLPDSYYGYTF.

Ten or more counts support this clonotype. The rearrangement links TRBV10-1 to TRBJ2-1, with no clear D. The CDR3 spans 12 residues. CDR1 is WNHNN, CDR2 SYGVQD, per germline (reference sequence). Trimming left V 6 bases short and J 9 bases short, with 12 bases between. The CDR3 loop is CASSAKLGEQFF. The DNA for the CDR3 is TGCGCCAGCAGCGCGAAATTGGGTGAGCAGTTCTTC.

This clonotype was found many times. CDR3 DNA sequence: TGTGCCAGCAGTGGCCGACAGGGGTATGGCTACACCTTC. Translating it yields CASSGRQGYGYTF. V is TRBV25-1 and J is TRBJ1-2; 8 nucleotides align to TRBD1. V trimming: 4 bases; J trimming: 5 bases; junction bases outside the gene matches: 3. CDR3 length: 13 residues. The V gene's germline CDR1 is MGHDK and CDR2 SYGVNS.

This clonotype showed up many times. The V gene is TRBV11-2, the J gene TRBJ1-1; 11 bases fit TRBD1. With V trimmed by 9 bases and J by 5 bases, 8 bases remained unmatched. CDR1 and CDR2 from the germline V gene are SGHAT and FQNNGV. The CDR3 is 14 amino acids. The CDR3 reads CASRTDRGLTEAFF. The CDR3 DNA reads TGTGCCAGTCGGACGGACAGGGGGCTTACTGAAGCTTTCTTT.

This clonotype was picked up one time. The chain recombines TRBV11-3 with TRBJ2-6; the D is unclear. Germline CDR1 and CDR2: SGHNT and YENEEA. This CDR3 is 14 amino acids long. Between the trimmed V and J ends, which lost 5 bases and 0 bases, there was a span of 5 bases. This chain's CDR3 is CASSPHSGANVLTF. DNA for the CDR3: TGTGCCAGCAGCCCCCACTCTGGGGCCAACGTCCTGACTTTC.

This clonotype was recorded once. The gene calls are TRBV2 and TRBJ2-7; a possible D gene is TRBD2 (6 bases). This CDR3 has 13 residues. V was trimmed by 5 bases and J by 9 bases, leaving 17 bases between them. The germline gives CDR1 SNHLY, CDR2 FYNNEI. The CDR3 nucleotides read TGTGCCAGCAGTTTAGCGGATCTACGTGGGCAGTACTTC. This encodes CASSLADLRGQYF.

This clonotype was seen only a few times. The J gene is TRBJ2-5, the V gene TRBV2, with TRBD2 matching over 11 bases. Unmatched junction bases numbered 5, after V lost 10 bases and J lost 1 base. Germline-derived CDR1 and CDR2 are SNHLY and FYNNEI. This CDR3 comprises 14 residues. CDR3 sequence reads: CAKTGTSGQETQYF. In DNA form, the CDR3 reads TGTGCCAAGACAGGGACTAGCGGCCAAGAGACCCAGTACTTC.

The genes are TRBV7-2 and TRBJ2-1; D possibly corresponds to TRBD1 (5 bases). The CDR3 spans 14 residues. The V end lost 3 bases, the J end lost 3 bases, and 9 bases lay between the germline ends. In germline, CDR1 is SGHTA, CDR2 FQGNSA. The CDR3 spells CASSFDSFYNEQFF. The CDR3 nucleotides are TGTGCCAGCAGCTTCGACAGTTTCTACAATGAGCAGTTCTTC.

With regard to this clonotype: The final CDR3 position lacks the conserved phenylalanine or tryptophan, pointing to a likely read error. The V gene is TRBV10-1, the J gene TRBJ2-3; 10 bases agree with TRBD1. This CDR3 has 16 residues. Germline V gene sequence: CDR1 WNHNN, CDR2 SYGVQD (reference sequence). This CDR3 is CASGERVTGGSDTQYL. For the CDR3, the DNA is TGCGCCAGCGGTGAGAGGGTGACAGGGGGCTCAGATACGCAGTATCTT.

J is TRBJ2-7 and V is TRBV20-1, with 13 bases matching TRBD2. The V gene end was trimmed by 4 bases and the J gene end by 2 bases; junction bases not matched to a gene: 2. The CDR3 consists of 14 residues. Germline CDR1 DFQATT, CDR2 SNEGSKA (reference sequence). CDR3 DNA: TGCAGTGCTACGGGACTAGCGGGACCCTACGAGCAGTACTTC. Translating it yields CSATGLAGPYEQYF.

The V and J genes are TRBV6-4 and TRBJ2-3; TRBD2 matches at 12 bases. The length of the CDR3 is 15 residues. Germline CDR1 reads MRHNA; CDR2 reads SNTAGT. Unmatched junction bases numbered 4, after V lost 4 bases and J lost 5 bases. Written as DNA, the CDR3 is TGTGCCAGCAGTGTGACTAGCGGGGGTGGAGATACGCAGTATTTT. Translating gives CASSVTSGGGDTQYF.

The V and J genes are TRBV7-9 and TRBJ2-5; D may be TRBD2 (6 bases). The V gene lost 1 base and the J gene lost 1 base, with 16 bases spanning the gap. The CDR3 has 17 residues. Per germline, CDR1 SEHNR and CDR2 FQNEAQ (reference sequence). CDR3 region: CASSLVTGARAQETQYF. CDR3 sequence (DNA): TGTGCCAGCAGCTTAGTTACGGGAGCCAGGGCCCAAGAGACCCAGTACTTC.

CDR3 amino acids: CASSLAGLAGGRYEQYF. CDR3 in DNA: TGTGCCAGCAGCTTAGCGGGACTAGCGGGAGGACGGTACGAGCAGTACTTC. The chain is built from TRBV7-3 and TRBJ2-7; 15 nucleotides match TRBD2. The CDR3 is made up of 17 amino acids. CDR1 and CDR2 (germline): SGHTA, FQGTGA. V lost 2 bases and J lost 4; bases outside the gene matches: 6.

This clonotype came up many times. The J gene is TRBJ2-7, the V gene TRBV29-1; TRBD1 might be the D (7 bases). CDR3 size: 17 residues. CDR1 is SQVTM, CDR2 ANQGSEA, per germline. V was shortened by 0 bases and J by 0 bases, with 18 bases between the two germline ends. This CDR3 reads CSVEDRSGGTVSYEQYF. The CDR3 region has the DNA TGCAGCGTTGAAGATAGATCTGGGGGGACAGTCTCCTACGAGCAGTACTTC.